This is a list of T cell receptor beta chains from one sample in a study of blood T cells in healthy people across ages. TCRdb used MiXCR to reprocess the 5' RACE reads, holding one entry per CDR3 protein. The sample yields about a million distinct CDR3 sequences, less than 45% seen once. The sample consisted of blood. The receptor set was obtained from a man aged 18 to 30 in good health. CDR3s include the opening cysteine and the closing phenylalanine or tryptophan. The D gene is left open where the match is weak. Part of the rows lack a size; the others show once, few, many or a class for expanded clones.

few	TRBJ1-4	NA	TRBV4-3	TGCGCCAGCAGCCACCGAGGGGAAAGAGGCGAAAAACTGTTTTTT	CASSHRGERGEKLFF
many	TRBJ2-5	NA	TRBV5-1	TGCGCCAGCAGCTTGGGCGGGCCCCAAGAGACCCAGTACTTC	CASSLGGPQETQYF
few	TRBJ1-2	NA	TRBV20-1	TGTAGTGCCAGCCCTAGCCAGGGAGGAGACTATGGCTACACCTTC	CSASPSQGGDYGYTF
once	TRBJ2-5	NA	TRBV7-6	TGTGCCAGCGGGGGCTTTGGGGGGAATGAGCAGTACTTC	CASGGFGGNEQYF
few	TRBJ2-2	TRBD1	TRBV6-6	TGTGCCAGCACGACAGGGCGTGACGGGGAGCTGTTTTTT	CASTTGRDGELFF
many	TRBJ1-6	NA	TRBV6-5	TGTGCCAGCAGTCGACAGAACTATAATTCACCCCTCCACTTT	CASSRQNYNSPLHF
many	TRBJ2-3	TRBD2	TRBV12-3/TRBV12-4	TGTGCCAGCAGCACTAGCGGGGGTAGCACAGATACGCAGTATTTT	CASSTSGGSTDTQYF
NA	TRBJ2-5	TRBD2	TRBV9	TGTGCCAGCAGCCCAAGACTAGCGGGGGCTCACTACAATGAGCAGTACTTC	CASSPRLAGAHYNEQYF
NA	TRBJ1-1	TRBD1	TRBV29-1	TGCAGCGTTGAGGGGACAGGGCTTCTGAACACTGAAGCTTTCTTT	CSVEGTGLLNTEAFF
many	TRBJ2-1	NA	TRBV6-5	TGTGCCAGCAGCTCCAACACGGCCTCCTACAATGAGCAGTTCTTC	CASSSNTASYNEQFF
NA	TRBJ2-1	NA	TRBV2	TGTGCCAGCAGGGATTACTACAATGAGCAGTTCTTC	CASRDYYNEQFF
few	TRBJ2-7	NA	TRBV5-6	TGTGCCAGCAGCCTAGAGCCTCGCCGACCCTACGAGCAGTACTTC	CASSLEPRRPYEQYF
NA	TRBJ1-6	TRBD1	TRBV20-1	TGCAGTGCTACGGCCTTGACAGGGGCTTTTGACTCACCCCTCCACTTT	CSATALTGAFDSPLHF
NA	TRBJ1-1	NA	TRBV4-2	TGTGCCAGCAGCCAAGATATCGTCGGGCGTGAAGCTTTCTTT	CASSQDIVGREAFF
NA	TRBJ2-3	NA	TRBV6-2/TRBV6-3	TGTGCCAGCAGCCCAATTCGACAGGAGAACACAGATACGCAGTATTTT	CASSPIRQENTDTQYF
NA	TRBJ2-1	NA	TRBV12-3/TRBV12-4	TGTGCCAGCAGAGGGAGCCCAACTTTCAATGAGCAGTTCTTC	CASRGSPTFNEQFF
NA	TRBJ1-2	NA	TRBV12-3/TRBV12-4	TGTGCCAGCAGTCCGACAGGCCCTCGTAGCTACACCTTC	CASSPTGPRSYTF
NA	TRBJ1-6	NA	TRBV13	TGTGCCAGCAGCTTAACAGAAAAGTCCTATAATTCACCCCTCCACTTT	CASSLTEKSYNSPLHF
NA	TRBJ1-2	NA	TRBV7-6	TGTGCCAGCAGCTTGTCTTATGGGGGCGACCATGGCTACACCTTC	CASSLSYGGDHGYTF
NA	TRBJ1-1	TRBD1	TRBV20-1	TGCAGTGCTAGAGATCATGGGACAGGGGCTTACACTGAAGCTTTCTTT	CSARDHGTGAYTEAFF
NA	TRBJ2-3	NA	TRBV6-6	TGTGCCAGCGGTGACTCAAGGCATACGCAGTATTTT	CASGDSRHTQYF
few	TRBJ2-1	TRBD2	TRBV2	TGTGCCAGCACCCTGGGACTAGCCGTTGGGAATGAGCAGTTCTTC	CASTLGLAVGNEQFF
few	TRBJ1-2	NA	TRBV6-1	TGTGCCAGCACCATTCACAGCCTCGTTCACTATGGCTACACCTTC	CASTIHSLVHYGYTF
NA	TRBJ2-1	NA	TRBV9	TGTGCCAGCAGCGTAGGGCTAGTCGGTCTCTACAATGAGCAGTTCTTC	CASSVGLVGLYNEQFF
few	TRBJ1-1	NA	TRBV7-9	TGTGCCAGCAGCCCTTCCGTCGAAGCTTTCTTT	CASSPSVEAFF
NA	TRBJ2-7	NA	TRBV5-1	TGCTCCAGCAGCCTGGGGGCAAACTCCTACGAGCAGTACTTC	CSSSLGANSYEQYF
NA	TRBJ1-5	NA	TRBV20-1	TGCAGTGCGATACAGGGTCACCAGCCCCAGCATTTT	CSAIQGHQPQHF
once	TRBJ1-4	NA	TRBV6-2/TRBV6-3	TGTGCCAGCAGTTACGGACACCTTGCAACTAATAAAAAACTGTTTTTT	CASSYGHLATNKKLFF
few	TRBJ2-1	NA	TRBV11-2	TGTGCCAGCAGCTTAGTTATGGGTGATCACAATGAGCAGTTCTTC	CASSLVMGDHNEQFF
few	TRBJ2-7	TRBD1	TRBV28	TGTGCCAGCAGTCCCCAACGGGACAGGTACCTCGCATACGAGCAGTACTTC	CASSPQRDRYLAYEQYF
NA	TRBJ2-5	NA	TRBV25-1	TGTGCCAGCAGTGAGCCCGGGCAAGAGACCCACTACTTC	CASSEPGQETHYF
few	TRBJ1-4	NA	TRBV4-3	TGCGCCAGCAGCCAAGGGAACAGGGAAGGGAATGAAAAACTGTTTTTT	CASSQGNREGNEKLFF